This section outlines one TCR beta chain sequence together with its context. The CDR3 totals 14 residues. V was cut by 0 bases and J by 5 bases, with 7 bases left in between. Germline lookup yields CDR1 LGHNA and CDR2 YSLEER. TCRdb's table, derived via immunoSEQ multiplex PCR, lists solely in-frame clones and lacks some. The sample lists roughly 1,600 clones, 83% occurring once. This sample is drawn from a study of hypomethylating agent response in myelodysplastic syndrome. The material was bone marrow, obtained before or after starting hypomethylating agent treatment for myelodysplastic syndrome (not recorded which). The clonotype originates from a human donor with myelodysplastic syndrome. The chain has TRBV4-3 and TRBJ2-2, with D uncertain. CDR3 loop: CASSQEGWTGELFF. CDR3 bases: TGCGCCAGCAGCCAAGAGGGTTGGACCGGGGAGCTGTTTTTT.